The clone carrying this TCR beta chain has at least ten counts. This beta chain represents an off-target read in a library built for alpha chains; its size is of limited meaning. This record comes from a study of spatial heterogeneity in lung cancer. Every TCR cDNA molecule bore its own unique molecular identifier. From the 5' RACE reads, TCRdb called clonotypes with MiXCR, one entry per CDR3 protein. Among more than 10,000 distinct CDR3 sequences listed, 5% to 5.5% were seen once. Time point given: sample taken at primary tumor resection. Whole RNA was taken from tumor, nontumor lung or frozen PBMC; it was then sequenced unsorted. The CDR3 has 15 residues. CDR1 and CDR2 (germline): MNHEY, SVGEGT. Trimming cost V 6 bases and J 4 bases; bases outside gene matches: 10.

Sequencing was performed on lung tumor tissue, taken at surgery. The sequence derives from a human donor with early-stage non-small cell lung cancer. The chain couples TRBV6-2 or TRBV6-3 to TRBJ2-5, with 8 bases matching TRBD1. CDR3 bases: TGTGCCAGCAGCTCCCCCAGGGGGCTTGGAGAGACCCAGTACTTC. Translating it yields CASSSPRGLGETQYF.